These T cell receptor beta chains were read from a single sample in a study of T cell repertoires in cytomegalovirus infection. Their antigen targets remain unknown. TCRdb reprocessed the reads via MiXCR and lists one record per CDR3 protein. The sample records about 770,000 distinct CDR3 sequences, 29% being singletons. The sample in question was cultured CD8+ T cells from PBMCs, obtained from culture after CMV antigen stimulation. Source of these receptors: a human donor in good health (CMV status not recorded). Some clones in this sample may be carry-over from other donors' samples. The conserved cysteine and the conserved F or W are not part of the CDR3 here. Fields, in order: J gene, clone size, V gene, CDR3 protein. The size field is filled for only some rows; it gives once, few, many or a size class.

J gene: TRBJ1-4; clone size: .; V gene: TRBV27; CDR3 protein: ASSLYSLDLNEKLF
J gene: TRBJ2-5; clone size: few; V gene: TRBV12-3/TRBV12-4; CDR3 protein: ASSLVGGNETQY
J gene: TRBJ2-1; clone size: .; V gene: TRBV10-3; CDR3 protein: AISERSGGPRMNEQF
J gene: TRBJ2-7; clone size: few; V gene: TRBV27; CDR3 protein: ASSFGLALNEQY
J gene: TRBJ2-1; clone size: .; V gene: TRBV5-1; CDR3 protein: ASSSSINEQF
J gene: TRBJ1-1; clone size: .; V gene: TRBV7-9; CDR3 protein: ASSLVWDTEAF
J gene: TRBJ2-7; clone size: .; V gene: TRBV5-4; CDR3 protein: ASSLGRDSRFCEQY
J gene: TRBJ2-1; clone size: .; V gene: TRBV2; CDR3 protein: ATTYRGGEQF
J gene: TRBJ2-3; clone size: few; V gene: TRBV10-3; CDR3 protein: AISEDAAGRGDTQY
J gene: TRBJ2-5; clone size: .; V gene: TRBV12-3/TRBV12-4; CDR3 protein: ASSVGEVREWLETQY
J gene: TRBJ2-3; clone size: .; V gene: TRBV5-4; CDR3 protein: ASSFLETDTQY
J gene: TRBJ2-1; clone size: .; V gene: TRBV6-2/TRBV6-3; CDR3 protein: ASSYFPSEGPDNEQF